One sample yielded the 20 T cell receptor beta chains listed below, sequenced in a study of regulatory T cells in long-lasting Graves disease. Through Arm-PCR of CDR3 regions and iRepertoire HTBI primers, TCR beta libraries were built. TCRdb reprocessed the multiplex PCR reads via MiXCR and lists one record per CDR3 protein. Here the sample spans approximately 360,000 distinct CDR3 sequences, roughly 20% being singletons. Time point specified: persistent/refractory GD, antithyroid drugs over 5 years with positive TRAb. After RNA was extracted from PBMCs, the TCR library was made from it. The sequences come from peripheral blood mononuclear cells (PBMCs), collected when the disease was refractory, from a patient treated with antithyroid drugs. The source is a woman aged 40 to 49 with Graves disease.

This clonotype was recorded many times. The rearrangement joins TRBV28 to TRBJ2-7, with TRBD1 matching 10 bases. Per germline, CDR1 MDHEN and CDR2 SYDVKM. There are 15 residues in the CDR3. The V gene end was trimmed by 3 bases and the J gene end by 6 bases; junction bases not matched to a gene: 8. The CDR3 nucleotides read TGTGCCAGCAGTTTGTTCGGACAGGGGGTTCGCGAGCAGTACTTC. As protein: CASSLFGQGVREQYF.

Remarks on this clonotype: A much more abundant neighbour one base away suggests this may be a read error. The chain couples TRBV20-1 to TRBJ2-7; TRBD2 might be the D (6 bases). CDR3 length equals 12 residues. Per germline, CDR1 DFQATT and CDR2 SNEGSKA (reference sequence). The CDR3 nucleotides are TGCAGTGCTAGGGTCGTGGACTACGGGCAGTACTTC. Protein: CSARVVDYGQYF.

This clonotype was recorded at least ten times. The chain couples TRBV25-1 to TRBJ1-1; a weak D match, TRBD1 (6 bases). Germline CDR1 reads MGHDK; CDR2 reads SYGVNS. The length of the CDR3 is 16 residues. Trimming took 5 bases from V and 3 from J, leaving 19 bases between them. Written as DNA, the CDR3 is TGTGCCAGCAGTTTGGGCCCCCGGGGGCCAGACACTGAAGCTTTCTTT. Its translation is CASSLGPRGPDTEAFF.

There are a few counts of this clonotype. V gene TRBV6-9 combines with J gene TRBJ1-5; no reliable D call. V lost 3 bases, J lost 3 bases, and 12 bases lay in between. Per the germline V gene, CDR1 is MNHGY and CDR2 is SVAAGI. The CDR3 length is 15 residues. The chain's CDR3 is CASSYSSGINQPQHF. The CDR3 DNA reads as TGTGCCAGCAGTTACTCATCCGGGATCAATCAGCCCCAGCATTTT.

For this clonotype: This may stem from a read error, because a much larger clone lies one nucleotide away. CDR3 sequence reads: CASSSGSNAGELFF. DNA of the CDR3: TGTGCCAGCAGTTCAGGGTCAAACGCCGGGGAGCTGTTTTTT. This chain connects TRBV28 to TRBJ2-2, with D perhaps TRBD1 (5 bases). V was shortened by 4 bases and J by 6 bases, with 12 bases between the two germline ends. The CDR3 is 14 amino acids. The V gene's germline CDR1 is MDHEN and CDR2 SYDVKM.

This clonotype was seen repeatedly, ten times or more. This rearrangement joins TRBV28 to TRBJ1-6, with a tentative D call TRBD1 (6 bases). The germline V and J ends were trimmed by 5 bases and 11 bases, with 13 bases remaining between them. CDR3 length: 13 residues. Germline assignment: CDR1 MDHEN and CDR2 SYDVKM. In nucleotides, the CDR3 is TGTGCCAGCAGTGTCCAGGGGAGAGCACCCCTCCACTTT. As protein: CASSVQGRAPLHF.

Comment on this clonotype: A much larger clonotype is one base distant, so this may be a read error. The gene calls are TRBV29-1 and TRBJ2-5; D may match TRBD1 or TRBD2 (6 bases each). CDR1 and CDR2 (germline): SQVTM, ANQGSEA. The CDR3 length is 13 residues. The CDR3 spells CGVSGGGQETQYF. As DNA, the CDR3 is TGCGGCGTGAGTGGAGGGGGACAAGAGACCCAGTACTTC.

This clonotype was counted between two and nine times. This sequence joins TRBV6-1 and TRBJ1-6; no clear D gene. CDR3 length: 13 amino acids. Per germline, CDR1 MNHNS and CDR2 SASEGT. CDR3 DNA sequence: TGTGCAACATTTCCTGGGAATAATTCACCCCTCCACTTT. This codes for CATFPGNNSPLHF.

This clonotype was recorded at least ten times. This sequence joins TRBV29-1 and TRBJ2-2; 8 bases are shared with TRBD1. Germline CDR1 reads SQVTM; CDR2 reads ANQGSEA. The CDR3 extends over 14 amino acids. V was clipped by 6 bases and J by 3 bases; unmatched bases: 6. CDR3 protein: CSVGQGRDTGELFF. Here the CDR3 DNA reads TGCAGCGTCGGACAGGGAAGGGACACCGGGGAGCTGTTTTTT.

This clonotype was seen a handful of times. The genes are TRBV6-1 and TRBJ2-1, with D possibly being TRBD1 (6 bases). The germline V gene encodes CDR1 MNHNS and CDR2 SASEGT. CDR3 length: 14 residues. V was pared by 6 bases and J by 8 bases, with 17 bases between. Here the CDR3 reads CASRDTTGHHEQFF. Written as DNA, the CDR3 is TGTGCCAGCAGAGATACAACGGGACATCATGAGCAGTTCTTC.

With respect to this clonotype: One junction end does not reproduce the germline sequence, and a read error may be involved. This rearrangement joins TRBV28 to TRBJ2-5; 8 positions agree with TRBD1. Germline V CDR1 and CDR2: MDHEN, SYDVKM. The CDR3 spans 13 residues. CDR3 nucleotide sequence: TGTGCCAGCACCCAACCGGACAGGGCAAGGCAGTCCTTC. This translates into CASTQPDRARQSF.

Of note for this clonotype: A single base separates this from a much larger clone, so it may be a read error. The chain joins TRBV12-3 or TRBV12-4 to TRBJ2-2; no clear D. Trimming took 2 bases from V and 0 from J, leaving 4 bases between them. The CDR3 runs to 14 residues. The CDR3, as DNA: TGTGCCAGCAGTTTACCGACGAACACCGGGGAGCTGTTTTTT. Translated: CASSLPTNTGELFF.

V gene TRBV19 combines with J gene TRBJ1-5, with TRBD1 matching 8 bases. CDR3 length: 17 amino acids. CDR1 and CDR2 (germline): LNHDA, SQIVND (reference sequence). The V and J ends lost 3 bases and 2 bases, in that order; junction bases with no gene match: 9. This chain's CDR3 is CASSIRDRGRGNQPQHF. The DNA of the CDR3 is TGTGCCAGTAGTATCCGCGACAGGGGAAGGGGCAATCAGCCCCAGCATTTT. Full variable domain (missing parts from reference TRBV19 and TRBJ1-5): DGGITQSPKYLFRKEGQNVTLSCEQNLNHDAMYWYRQDPGQGLRLIYYSQIVNDFQKGDIAEGYSVSREKKESFPLTVTSAQKNPTAFYLCASSIRDRGRGNQPQHFGDGTRLSIL.

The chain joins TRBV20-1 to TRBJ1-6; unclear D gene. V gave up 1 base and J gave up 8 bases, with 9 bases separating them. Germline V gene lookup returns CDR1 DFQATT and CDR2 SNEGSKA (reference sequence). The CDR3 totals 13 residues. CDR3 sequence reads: CSARGRSYSPLHF. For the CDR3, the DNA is TGCAGTGCTAGAGGGCGTTCATATTCACCCCTCCACTTT.

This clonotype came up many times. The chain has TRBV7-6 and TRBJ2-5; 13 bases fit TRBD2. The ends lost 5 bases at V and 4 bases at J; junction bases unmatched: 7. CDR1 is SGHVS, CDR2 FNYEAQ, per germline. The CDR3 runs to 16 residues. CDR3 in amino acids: CASSPQLAGGGETQYF. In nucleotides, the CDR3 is TGTGCCAGCAGCCCACAACTAGCGGGAGGGGGAGAGACCCAGTACTTC.

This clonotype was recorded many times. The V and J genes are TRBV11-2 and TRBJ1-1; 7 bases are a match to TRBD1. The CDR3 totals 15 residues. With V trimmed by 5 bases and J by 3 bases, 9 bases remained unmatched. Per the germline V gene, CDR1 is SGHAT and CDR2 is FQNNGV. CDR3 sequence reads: CASSPLDRLHTEAFF. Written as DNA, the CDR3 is TGTGCCAGCAGCCCTCTGGACAGGCTACACACTGAAGCTTTCTTT.

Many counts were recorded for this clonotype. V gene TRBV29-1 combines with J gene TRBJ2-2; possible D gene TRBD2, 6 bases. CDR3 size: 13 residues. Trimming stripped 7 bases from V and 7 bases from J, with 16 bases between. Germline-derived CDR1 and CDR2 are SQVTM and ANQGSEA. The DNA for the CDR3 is TGCAGCGCCGAAAGGGGACTGTACGGGGAGCTGTTTTTT. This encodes CSAERGLYGELFF.

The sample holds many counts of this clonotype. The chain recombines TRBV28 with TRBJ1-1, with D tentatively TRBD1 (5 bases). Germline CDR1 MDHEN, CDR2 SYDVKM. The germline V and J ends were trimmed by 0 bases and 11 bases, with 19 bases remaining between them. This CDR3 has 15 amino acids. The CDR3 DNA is TGTGCCAGCAGTTTATGGCAGGGTACCAAACCTTTGGCTTTCTTT. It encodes CASSLWQGTKPLAFF.

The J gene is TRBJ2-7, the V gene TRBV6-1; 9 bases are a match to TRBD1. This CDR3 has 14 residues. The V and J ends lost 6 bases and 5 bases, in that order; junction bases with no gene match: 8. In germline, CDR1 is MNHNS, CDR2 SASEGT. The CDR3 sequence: CASSPGTGRNEQYF. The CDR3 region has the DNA TGTGCCAGCAGCCCAGGGACAGGGCGGAACGAGCAGTACTTC.

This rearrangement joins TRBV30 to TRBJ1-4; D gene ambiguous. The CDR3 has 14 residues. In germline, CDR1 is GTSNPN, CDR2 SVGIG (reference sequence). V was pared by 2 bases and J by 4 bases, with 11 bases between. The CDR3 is CAWSPGIYNEKLFF. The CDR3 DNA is TGTGCCTGGAGTCCCGGAATCTATAATGAAAAACTGTTTTTT.